A selection of T cell receptor beta chains follows, all from one sample in a study of OX40 agonist ivuxolimab in advanced cancers. Generated by immunoSEQ multiplex PCR, the TCRdb table keeps only in-frame clones and is missing some. Seen here are 70,000 or so clones, 70% to 90% observed once, and the top ten hold under 6.5%. This specimen consisted of CD4+ or CD8+ T cells sorted from blood, obtained in a trial of the OX40 agonist ivuxolimab. Receptor source: an adult with an advanced solid tumor such as melanoma, head and neck, liver or kidney cancer. CDR3s leave out the opening cysteine and the closing phenylalanine or tryptophan.

CDR3 | J | V
ASAFLREAF | TRBJ1-1 | TRBV6-6
ASSLGRDSSYEQY | NA | TRBV5-1
ASSLSGSGEAF | TRBJ1-1 | TRBV27
ASSPTGGNYEQY | TRBJ2-7 | TRBV5-1
SVGGQGGGYT | TRBJ1-2 | TRBV29-1
ASSLGGQQQAGNTIY | TRBJ1-3 | TRBV5-7
ASSKEDRVSYEQY | NA | TRBV7-9
ATSKGGSGNTIY | TRBJ1-3 | TRBV15
ASSSPGLGTGELF | TRBJ2-2 | TRBV5-1
ASSLGDLSGANVLT | TRBJ2-6 | TRBV5-1
ATLLRRGSTGELF | TRBJ2-2 | TRBV6-6
ASSQELAGGIISSTDTQY | TRBJ2-3 | TRBV4-3
ASKRGGYNEQF | TRBJ2-1 | TRBV27
ASSRTGLDEQY | TRBJ2-7 | TRBV7-3
ASSEAKDTGEETQY | TRBJ2-5 | TRBV2
ASSDGGEHSYEQY | TRBJ2-7 | TRBV6-1
ACRSTSNTGELF | TRBJ2-2 | TRBV30
ASSLLGTVNSPLH | TRBJ1-6 | TRBV5-1
ASGLKRTSSYEQY | TRBJ2-7 | TRBV12-5
ASRGGTGSNSPLH | TRBJ1-6 | TRBV6-5
ASSQDPAANYGYT | TRBJ1-2 | TRBV4-1
ASSEGAGYT | TRBJ1-2 | TRBV6-4
ASSDPGQGAYVEAF | TRBJ1-1 | TRBV25-1
ASSQGGIRGGYGYT | TRBJ1-2 | TRBV4-3
ASSYTAYSNQPQH | TRBJ1-5 | TRBV28
ASSPGGTEETQY | TRBJ2-5 | TRBV5-4
ASSLQGAEYNEQF | TRBJ2-1 | TRBV5-8
ASSPGPGRFKF | TRBJ2-1 | TRBV7-2
ASRENRGLNTEAF | TRBJ1-1 | TRBV19
ASSPTYQSGFNTGDLF | TRBJ2-2 | TRBV7-9
ASSQDLGGGGKGAKNIQY | TRBJ2-4 | TRBV4-1
ASSLRGGGSYNEQF | TRBJ2-1 | TRBV7-2
ASSYRGTGELF | TRBJ2-2 | TRBV6-5
ASSEGLASPGELF | TRBJ2-2 | TRBV5-4
ASRREPGNTIY | TRBJ1-3 | TRBV7-9
ASRSGTSAYNEQF | TRBJ2-1 | TRBV5-1
AIQGAGETQY | TRBJ2-5 | TRBV15
ASQLAGVGFNEQF | TRBJ2-1 | TRBV5-6
ASSPHSTDTQY | TRBJ2-3 | TRBV9
ASSPSTTGQPQH | TRBJ1-5 | TRBV18
AWTLGYEQY | TRBJ2-7 | TRBV30
ASSPGRRAGGQPQH | TRBJ1-5 | TRBV19
AISESYSYEQY | TRBJ2-7 | TRBV10-3